The 21 T cell receptor beta chains presented below share a single source sample, sequenced in a study of Ad26.COV2.S vaccination and SARS-CoV-2 variants. Treatment: 15 to 20 received Ad26.COV2.S at low or high dose, single or two shots; 5 received placebo; per-sample allocation not given. Day 63 after the first injection of vaccine or placebo was the sampling time. This table comes from immunoSEQ multiplex PCR, and its TCRdb copy is limited to in-frame clones, with some not included. The sample has some 350,000 clones, about 85% seen once. Specimen: peripheral blood, collected in a trial of Ad26.COV2.S vaccine versus placebo. The origin of the receptors is a person between 18 and 60 years old who received the Ad26.COV2.S COVID-19 vaccine or a placebo.

In this sample, this clone turned up many times. This chain joins TRBV10-1 and TRBJ2-3; TRBD1 agrees at 7 bases. Trimming took 8 bases from V and 0 from J; bases not matched to a gene: 2. Looked up from germline, CDR1 is WNHNN and CDR2 is SYGVQD (reference sequence). This CDR3 region has 13 residues. DNA for the CDR3: TGCGCCAGCCGGGACAGCAGCACAGATACGCAGTATTTT. It translates to CASRDSSTDTQYF.

The chain links TRBV6-2 or TRBV6-3 to TRBJ2-5; no reliable D call. This CDR3 has 15 amino acids. The V gene's germline CDR1 is MNHEY and CDR2 SVGEGT. V shed 2 bases and J shed 9 bases, with 19 bases lying between them. The CDR3 sequence: CASSYPRPTPGSQYF. The CDR3 DNA reads TGTGCCAGCAGTTACCCGCGTCCCACTCCTGGGTCCCAGTACTTC.

This clone is a singleton in its sample. V gene TRBV21-1 combines with J gene TRBJ1-2; the listed D gene, TRBD1, was not tested against the DNA. TRBV21-1 is a pseudogene locus. The CDR3 sequence is 15 residues long. The CDR3 nucleotides are TGTGCCAGCAGCAACCGGGACAGGGTCCGGTATGGCTACACCTTC. Protein: CASSNRDRVRYGYTF.

CDR3 coding DNA: TGTGCCAGCAGTCCGAGGGGGTACCCATGGGCTTCACCCCTCCACTTT. Translated: CASSPRGYPWASPLHF. V and J are TRBV27 and TRBJ1-6; D might be TRBD1 (6 bases). Germline assignment: CDR1 MNHEY and CDR2 SMNVEV (reference sequence). CDR3 length: 16 amino acids. Trimming removed 5 bases from V and 9 bases from J, with 20 bases in between.

The chain couples TRBV19 to TRBJ2-2; D gene unclear. The CDR3 extends over 13 amino acids. CDR1 and CDR2 from the germline V gene are LNHDA and SQIVND (reference sequence). V was shortened by 3 bases and J by 3 bases, with 5 bases between the two germline ends. CDR3 region: CASSIRHTGELFF. DNA of the CDR3: TGTGCCAGTAGTATCCGCCACACCGGGGAGCTGTTTTTT.

V and J are TRBV4-3 and TRBJ2-7; 7 bases line up with TRBD1. J gave up 2 bases and V 1 base, and 2 bases lay outside the gene matches. There are 14 residues in the CDR3. CDR1 and CDR2 (germline): LGHNA, YSLEER. The DNA of the CDR3 is TGCGCCAGCAGCCAAGTACAGGGGACCTACGAGCAGTACTTC. This translates into CASSQVQGTYEQYF.

J is TRBJ2-5 and V is TRBV10-1, with 7 bases matching TRBD1. Losses at the gene ends were 6 bases for V and 5 bases for J; bases not matched to a gene: 9. Germline loops: CDR1 WNHNN, CDR2 SYGVQD (reference sequence). CDR3 length equals 14 residues. The CDR3 DNA reads as TGCGCCAGCAGCCCCCGGGACAGAGTGGAGACCCAGTACTTC. Protein product: CASSPRDRVETQYF.

This chain links TRBV6-6 with TRBJ1-1; unclear D gene. Between the trimmed V and J ends, which lost 6 bases and 8 bases, there was a span of 13 bases. This CDR3 spans 12 amino acids. Per germline, CDR1 MNHNY and CDR2 SVGAGI (reference sequence). CDR3 coding DNA: TGTGCCAGCAGCCCCACTCCCGGGGAAGCTTTCTTT. It is translated as CASSPTPGEAFF.

The V and J genes are TRBV28 and TRBJ1-4, with a weak D call TRBD1 (5 bases). From germline, CDR1 is MDHEN and CDR2 SYDVKM. V was cut by 8 bases and J by 6 bases, with 25 bases left in between. The CDR3 contains 17 residues. The CDR3 here is CASCPPAAGREYEKLFF. CDR3 DNA sequence: TGTGCCAGCTGTCCACCGGCGGCGGGCAGGGAGTATGAAAAACTGTTTTTT. Looking up the rest from reference TRBV28 and TRBJ1-4 gives the full variable domain: DVKVTQSSRYLVKRTGEKVFLECVQDMDHENMFWYRQDPGLGLRLIYFSYDVKMKEKGDIPEGYSVSREKKERFSLILESASTNQTSMYLCASCPPAAGREYEKLFFGSGTQLSVL.

J is TRBJ2-3 and V is TRBV28; TRBD2 matches at 11 bases. Germline V gene sequence: CDR1 MDHEN, CDR2 SYDVKM. V lost 2 bases and J lost 8; bases outside the gene matches: 9. This CDR3 has 16 amino acids. The CDR3 bases are TGTGCCAGCAGTTTAGGTAGCGGGAGGGTTCAAGGTACGCAGTATTTT. Encoded protein: CASSLGSGRVQGTQYF.

V and J are TRBV15 and TRBJ1-5; D unresolved. The germline gives CDR1 LNHNV, CDR2 YYDKDF (reference sequence). The CDR3 spans 15 residues. V was cut by 0 bases and J by 7 bases, with 13 bases left in between. CDR3: CATSRDLGKHQPQHF. As DNA, the CDR3 is TGTGCCACCAGCAGAGATCTAGGGAAGCACCAGCCCCAGCATTTT.

The chain combines TRBV10-3 with TRBJ2-5, with 14 bases matching TRBD2. Unmatched junction bases numbered 11, after V lost 2 bases and J lost 3 bases. Germline CDR1 is ENHRY and CDR2 is SYGVKD. The CDR3 covers 19 residues. CDR3 loop: CAISEPPGLAGGGKETQYF. DNA for the CDR3: TGTGCCATCAGTGAGCCACCTGGACTAGCGGGGGGAGGAAAAGAGACCCAGTACTTC.

CDR3: CASQPLGGGYTF. CDR3 DNA sequence: TGTGCCAGTCAACCCCTAGGGGGCGGCTACACCTTC. The V and J genes are TRBV19 and TRBJ1-2, with 7 bases lining up with TRBD1. The CDR3 runs 12 residues. Unmatched junction bases numbered 8, after V lost 8 bases and J lost 8 bases. Per germline, CDR1 LNHDA and CDR2 SQIVND (reference sequence).

J is TRBJ2-7 and V is TRBV19; the match to TRBD2 covers 9 bases. The CDR3 loop spans 14 amino acids. J was trimmed by 2 bases and V by 5 bases; bases with no gene match: 4. Germline V gene data show CDR1 as LNHDA and CDR2 as SQIVND (reference sequence). Here the CDR3 DNA reads TGTGCCAGTAGTGCTAGCGGGGAGACCTACGAGCAGTACTTC. Translation gives CASSASGETYEQYF.

The chain employs TRBV30 and TRBJ1-5, with 10 positions matching TRBD1. Unmatched junction bases numbered 19, after V lost 0 bases and J lost 2 bases. The CDR3 is 21 residues long. The germline gives CDR1 GTSNPN, CDR2 SVGIG (reference sequence). CDR3 sequence reads: CAWSVETMETGGVDGNQPQHF. In nucleotides, the CDR3 is TGTGCCTGGAGTGTAGAAACTATGGAGACAGGGGGCGTCGATGGCAATCAGCCCCAGCATTTT. The entire variable domain, with the rest obtained from reference TRBV30 and TRBJ1-5, is as follows: SQTIHQWPATLVQPVGSPLSLECTVEGTSNPNLYWYRQAAGRGLQLLFYSVGIGQISSEVPQNLSASRPQDRQFILSSKKLLLSDSGFYLCAWSVETMETGGVDGNQPQHFGDGTRLSIL.

The chain is built from TRBV24-1 and TRBJ2-2; D gene ambiguous. Trimming took off 1 base at V and 2 bases at J, with 7 bases between the two ends. Germline V gene sequence: CDR1 KGHDR, CDR2 SFDVKD. This CDR3 is 15 amino acids long. CDR3 protein: CATSDFEANTGELFF. The CDR3 DNA reads as TGTGCCACCAGTGATTTCGAGGCTAACACCGGGGAGCTGTTTTTT.

The chain joins TRBV23-1 to TRBJ1-5; D ambiguous. TRBV23-1 carries the ORF label, with uncertain function. This CDR3 spans 13 amino acids. Between the trimmed V and J ends, which lost 3 bases and 2 bases, there was a span of 5 bases. The CDR3 reads CASSHRGNQPQHF. CDR3 nucleotides: TGCGCCAGCAGTCACCGGGGCAATCAGCCCCAGCATTTT.

The CDR3 DNA reads as TGCGCCAGCAGTCCCCTCGTGGGGGGGACGTATACGCAGTATTTT. This encodes CASSPLVGGTYTQYF. This chain links TRBV10-1 with TRBJ2-3, with TRBD2 matching 7 bases. Germline CDR1 reads WNHNN; CDR2 reads SYGVQD (reference sequence). V was pared by 5 bases and J by 7 bases, with 12 bases of the junction left unmatched. This CDR3 is built from 15 residues.

This clone was detected once. The chain recombines TRBV10-3 with TRBJ1-4, with 8 positions matching TRBD1. The CDR3 sequence is 13 residues long. CDR1 ENHRY and CDR2 SYGVKD come from the germline V gene. Germline trimming cut 6 bases from V and 8 bases from J; bases unmatched to any gene: 5. In DNA, the CDR3 is TGTGCCATCAGCGACAGGGGAGGAGAAAAACTGTTTTTT. This sequence encodes CAISDRGGEKLFF.

This chain uses TRBV19 with TRBJ1-1; possibly TRBD1 for D (6 bases). Germline V gives CDR1 LNHDA, CDR2 SQIVND (reference sequence). The ends were cut back, 5 bases at V and 7 bases at J, with 14 bases in the middle. This CDR3 has 13 residues. DNA of the CDR3: TGTGCCAGTAGTCGACAGGAAAGACTTGAAGCTTTCTTT. It translates to CASSRQERLEAFF.

This clone occurred a few times. This chain connects TRBV7-6 to TRBJ1-2, with 9 positions matching TRBD1. V was clipped by 5 bases and J by 5 bases; unmatched bases: 6. The CDR3 is 14 amino acids. Germline values: CDR1 SGHVS, CDR2 FNYEAQ. The CDR3 sequence: CASSRDRDGYGYTF. DNA for the CDR3: TGTGCCAGCAGCCGGGACAGGGATGGGTATGGCTACACCTTC.